The 30 T cell receptor beta chains given below trace back to one sample, sequenced in a study of shared clonotypes between healthy human individuals. Clones were read by immunoSEQ multiplex PCR, and TCRdb kept only the in-frame ones, dropping some. Of 560,000 or so clones listed, 95% to 97% are singletons. The naive CD8 subset, CD45RO-negative cells positively selected for CCR7, excluded terminally differentiated effector memory CD45RA+ cells. The sample consisted of naive CD8+ T cells sorted from blood. These receptor sequences come from a woman aged 25 to 45 in good health.

V and J are TRBV9 and TRBJ2-2; D is undetermined. V was trimmed by 0 bases and J by 7 bases, leaving 13 bases between them. The CDR3 runs to 15 residues. Germline V lookup: CDR1 SGDLS, CDR2 YYNGEE. The CDR3 DNA is TGTGCCAGCAGCGTAGGCTCAGCGATGAGCGGGGAGCTGTTTTTT. It encodes CASSVGSAMSGELFF.

This chain joins TRBV5-1 and TRBJ2-1; 10 nucleotides match TRBD2. There are 21 residues in the CDR3. Germline CDR1 SGHRS, CDR2 YFSETQ. J lost 8 bases, V lost 0 bases, and 23 bases had no gene match. Written as DNA, the CDR3 is TGCGCCAGCAGCTTGGAGTTTGTGCAGATAACTAGCGGGACGTTTAGCCATGAGCAGTTCTTC. It specifies CASSLEFVQITSGTFSHEQFF.

As for this clone: Within the sample, other DNA sequences also encode this same CDR3. V usage is TRBV28 and J usage is TRBJ2-7; D may be TRBD1 or TRBD2 (5 bases each). Looked up from germline, CDR1 is MDHEN and CDR2 is SYDVKM. V was pared by 3 bases and J by 2 bases, with 11 bases between. CDR3 size: 14 residues. CDR3 protein: CASSFPGRPYEQYF. The CDR3 DNA reads as TGTGCCAGCAGTTTTCCAGGGAGACCCTACGAGCAGTACTTC.

This rearrangement joins TRBV15 to TRBJ1-1; no clear D gene. Germline CDR1 is LNHNV and CDR2 is YYDKDF (reference sequence). V was shortened by 6 bases and J by 10 bases, with 27 bases between the two germline ends. The CDR3 runs 16 residues. CDR3 in DNA: TGTGCCACCAGTCCCGCTCCGACCGGGAATCGTGCGGGAGCTTTCTTT. As protein: CATSPAPTGNRAGAFF.

The V gene is TRBV5-4, the J gene TRBJ2-6; the D is unclear. Germline loops: CDR1 SGHNT, CDR2 YYREEE (reference sequence). V lost 0 bases to trimming and J lost 0 bases, with 1 base between them. This CDR3 comprises 14 residues. For the CDR3, the DNA is TGTGCCAGCAGCTTGGCCTCTGGGGCCAACGTCCTGACTTTC. It codes for CASSLASGANVLTF.

The rearrangement uses TRBV4-1 and TRBJ2-7, with no clear D. In germline, CDR1 is MGHRA, CDR2 YSYEKL. V was cut by 4 bases and J by 1 base, with 17 bases left in between. CDR3 size: 16 residues. The CDR3 nucleotides are TGCGCCAGCAGCCCCGACTGGCCTACCCCATCCTACGAGCAGTACTTC. It is translated as CASSPDWPTPSYEQYF.

In nucleotides, the CDR3 is TGTGCCACCAGCGCGACTAGCTTCACAGATACGCAGTATTTT. Translated, it gives CATSATSFTDTQYF. The V call is TRBV15, the J call TRBJ2-3, with 7 bases fitting TRBD2. The germline V gene has CDR1 LNHNV and CDR2 YYDKDF (reference sequence). The CDR3 consists of 14 residues. Trimming at V came to 5 bases and at J to 2 bases, leaving 4 bases not matched to a gene. Drawing the rest from reference TRBV15 and TRBJ2-3, the complete variable domain is DAMVIQNPRYQVTQFGKPVTLSCSQTLNHNVMYWYQQKSSQAPKLLFHYYDKDFNNEADTPDNFQSRRPNTSFCFLDIRSPGLGDTAMYLCATSATSFTDTQYFGPGTRLTVL.

In nucleotides, the CDR3 is TGTGCCAGCAGGGAGGGACGGACTGAAGCTTTCTTT. Its translation: CASREGRTEAFF. The rearrangement joins TRBV2 to TRBJ1-1, with D possibly matching TRBD1 (5 bases). The V gene's germline CDR1 is SNHLY and CDR2 FYNNEI. Trimming pared 6 bases from V and 5 bases from J, leaving 10 bases between. The CDR3 sequence is 12 residues long.

The chain is built from TRBV10-1 and TRBJ2-2; tentative D call: TRBD1 (5 bases). The germline gives CDR1 WNHNN, CDR2 SYGVQD (reference sequence). This CDR3 is 14 amino acids long. Trimming took off 3 bases at V and 7 bases at J, with 12 bases between the two ends. CDR3 DNA: TGCGCCAGCAGTGATGGGCAGGGTTACGGGGAGCTGTTTTTT. Encoded protein: CASSDGQGYGELFF.

The chain's CDR3 is CASSEAGQGYEQYF. The CDR3, as DNA: TGTGCCAGCAGTGAGGCGGGACAGGGCTACGAGCAGTACTTC. The chain carries TRBV6-1 and TRBJ2-7; 9 bases match TRBD1. The length of the CDR3 is 14 residues. Per germline, CDR1 MNHNS and CDR2 SASEGT. The J segment lost 3 bases and the V segment lost 3 bases, leaving 3 bases of the junction unmatched.

This chain links TRBV7-3 with TRBJ2-7; 10 bases are shared with TRBD1. V lost 5 bases and J lost 4; bases outside the gene matches: 5. Germline V gene lookup returns CDR1 SGHTA and CDR2 FQGTGA. The length of the CDR3 is 14 residues. CDR3 in DNA: TGTGCCAGCAGCCCGACGGGACAGGGGTACGAGCAGTACTTC. Translation: CASSPTGQGYEQYF.

The chain has TRBV5-8 and TRBJ1-5; possible D gene TRBD1, 5 bases. Trimming took 3 bases from V and 2 from J, leaving 12 bases between them. This CDR3 has 15 amino acids. CDR1 and CDR2 (germline): SGHTS, YDEGEE. CDR3 nucleotide sequence: TGTGCCAGCAGCTGGCCGGGGGTTGGCAATCAGCCCCAGCATTTT. This translates into CASSWPGVGNQPQHF.

The V and J genes are TRBV6-5 and TRBJ2-5; TRBD2 matches 9 bases. Germline loops: CDR1 MNHEY, CDR2 SVGAGI. With V trimmed by 6 bases and J by 1 base, 6 bases remained unmatched. This CDR3 region has 15 residues. CDR3 sequence reads: CASSNIAGAQETQYF. The CDR3 DNA is TGTGCCAGCAGCAACATAGCGGGAGCCCAAGAGACCCAGTACTTC.

This chain connects TRBV11-2 to TRBJ1-2; 8 bases match TRBD1. The CDR3 length is 15 residues. The junction had 5 bases not matched to a gene; V was cut back by 1 base and J by 4 bases. CDR1 is SGHAT, CDR2 FQNNGV, per germline. The CDR3 DNA reads as TGTGCCAGCAGCTTAGGGACAGGGAGGGGCTATGGCTACACCTTC. It is translated as CASSLGTGRGYGYTF.

The chain has TRBV28 and TRBJ2-1; D not certain. Trimming stripped 4 bases from V and 8 bases from J, with 3 bases between. Germline V gene sequence: CDR1 MDHEN, CDR2 SYDVKM. The CDR3 length is 10 residues. The CDR3 DNA reads TGTGCCAGCAGTTCGCATGAGCAGTTCTTC. Translation: CASSSHEQFF.

The chain combines TRBV14 with TRBJ2-3; 8 bases are a match to TRBD1. The CDR3 spans 14 residues. In germline, CDR1 is SGHDN, CDR2 FVKESK. The V and J ends lost 2 bases and 3 bases, in that order; junction bases with no gene match: 1. The CDR3 nucleotides are TGTGCCAGCAGCCAAAGGACAGGGACAGATACGCAGTATTTT. It specifies CASSQRTGTDTQYF.

The J gene is TRBJ2-7, the V gene TRBV7-9, with a tentative D call TRBD2 (6 bases). Germline CDR1 SEHNR, CDR2 FQNEAQ (reference sequence). The CDR3 sequence is 15 residues long. V was cut by 2 bases and J by 3 bases, with 14 bases left in between. The CDR3 coding sequence is TGTGCCAGCAGCTTATGGGTGGGGCGGGACTACGAGCAGTACTTC. Its protein product is CASSLWVGRDYEQYF.

The CDR3 is CASSGDILNEQYF. Here the CDR3 DNA reads TGTGCCAGTTCGGGGGACATCCTAAACGAGCAGTACTTC. The chain has TRBV19 and TRBJ2-5; D is tentatively TRBD1 or TRBD2 (6 bases each). The DNA end is more similar to TRBJ2-7, so the J call may be wrong. Per the germline V gene, CDR1 is LNHDA and CDR2 is SQIVND (reference sequence). The CDR3 covers 13 residues.

This clone was seen a single time. The CDR3 loop reads CAISDQERQDTIYF. The CDR3 bases are TGTGCCATCAGTGACCAGGAAAGGCAGGACACCATATATTTT. The chain has TRBV10-3 and TRBJ1-3; D uncertain. CDR3 length: 14 residues. V was clipped by 3 bases and J by 8 bases, with 14 bases between them. CDR1 and CDR2 from the germline V gene are ENHRY and SYGVKD.

The chain carries TRBV28 and TRBJ2-7; TRBD1 matches 9 bases. CDR1 MDHEN and CDR2 SYDVKM come from the germline V gene. The CDR3 is 15 amino acids. V shed 7 bases and J 2 bases; nucleotides not matched to a gene: 9. CDR3 in amino acids: CASTAGDRDTYEQYF. For the CDR3, the DNA is TGTGCCAGCACCGCGGGGGACAGGGACACCTACGAGCAGTACTTC.

This chain uses TRBV5-1 with TRBJ1-1; tentatively, D is TRBD1 (5 bases). Per the germline V gene, CDR1 is SGHRS and CDR2 is YFSETQ. The CDR3 is 15 residues long. Trimming removed 4 bases at V and 4 bases at J, with 17 bases between. Written as DNA, the CDR3 is TGCGCCAGCAGCGTCCGACAATTGGGGCGCACTGAAGCTTTCTTT. It encodes CASSVRQLGRTEAFF.

The gene calls are TRBV5-1 and TRBJ2-7; 7 bases match TRBD2. Losses at the gene ends were 1 base for V and 5 bases for J; bases not matched to a gene: 6. This CDR3 spans 14 amino acids. Germline lookup yields CDR1 SGHRS and CDR2 YFSETQ. The CDR3 spells CASSLPWEGNEQYF. CDR3 coding DNA: TGCGCCAGCAGCTTGCCCTGGGAGGGTAACGAGCAGTACTTC.

CDR3 sequence: CASSLDPLRRRVEQFF. In DNA, the CDR3 is TGCGCCAGCAGCTTGGACCCGCTCCGGCGCCGGGTTGAGCAGTTCTTC. J is TRBJ2-1 and V is TRBV5-1, with D unclear. V was clipped by 0 bases and J by 9 bases, with 19 bases between them. CDR3 length: 16 amino acids. CDR1 SGHRS and CDR2 YFSETQ come from the germline V gene. Variable domain in full (rest from reference TRBV5-1 and TRBJ2-1): KAGVTQTPRYLIKTRGQQVTLSCSPISGHRSVSWYQQTPGQGLQFLFEYFSETQRNKGNFPGRFSGRQFSNSRSEMNVSTLELGDSALYLCASSLDPLRRRVEQFFGPGTRLTVL.

As to this clone: Other DNA sequences in the sample encode the same CDR3. This chain connects TRBV7-8 to TRBJ1-5; D is unclear. Trimming shortened V by 5 bases and J by 7 bases, and 9 bases separated the two germline ends. The CDR3 has 12 amino acids. Germline assignment: CDR1 SGHVS and CDR2 FQNEAQ. CDR3 residues: CASSLGGQPQHF. For the CDR3, the DNA is TGTGCCAGCAGCCTCGGTGGACAGCCCCAGCATTTT.

This chain uses TRBV7-8 with TRBJ2-3; D ambiguous. The CDR3 extends over 17 amino acids. V was pared by 0 bases and J by 4 bases, with 17 bases between. Germline V lookup: CDR1 SGHVS, CDR2 FQNEAQ. The DNA of the CDR3 is TGTGCCAGCAGCTTAGCGGTCGCCATAAACGATCCAGATACGCAGTATTTT. Translated, it gives CASSLAVAINDPDTQYF.

J is TRBJ2-5 and V is TRBV9; the match to TRBD2 covers 10 bases. The V segment lost 0 bases and the J segment 5 bases; nucleotides outside the gene matches: 7. CDR3 length: 16 amino acids. Germline V gives CDR1 SGDLS, CDR2 YYNGEE. Here the CDR3 reads CASSVGLAGAGETQYF. In DNA, the CDR3 is TGTGCCAGCAGCGTAGGCCTAGCGGGAGCGGGTGAGACCCAGTACTTC.

About this clone itself: The identical CDR3 is also encoded by other nucleotide sequences in the sample. The V call is TRBV6-4, the J call TRBJ2-7; D unresolved. Germline CDR1 MRHNA, CDR2 SNTAGT. This CDR3 is 11 amino acids long. Trimming stripped 2 bases from V and 4 bases from J, with 3 bases between. The CDR3 coding sequence is TGTGCCAGCAGTGACGGTTACGAGCAGTACTTC. It encodes CASSDGYEQYF.

V and J are TRBV11-2 and TRBJ2-7; D possibly uses TRBD1 or TRBD2 (5 bases each). Trimming left V 4 bases short and J 2 bases short, with 21 bases between. The germline gives CDR1 SGHAT, CDR2 FQNNGV. This CDR3 is 17 amino acids long. CDR3 residues: CASSSPPGSWDPYEQYF. The DNA of the CDR3 is TGTGCCAGCAGCTCCCCACCTGGGTCTTGGGACCCCTACGAGCAGTACTTC.

V usage is TRBV6-5 and J usage is TRBJ2-2, with D maybe TRBD2 (5 bases). V lost 6 bases and J 5 bases, leaving 16 bases between the germline ends. The CDR3 is 15 residues long. Per germline, CDR1 MNHEY and CDR2 SVGAGI. CDR3 in DNA: TGTGCCAGCAGCCGCGCTCATGGCGGGACCGGGGAGCTGTTTTTT. It specifies CASSRAHGGTGELFF.

The chain uses TRBV19 and TRBJ2-7; D is unclear. CDR3 size: 12 residues. The germline V gene encodes CDR1 LNHDA and CDR2 SQIVND (reference sequence). Trimming stripped 3 bases from V and 1 base from J, with 4 bases between. CDR3 sequence: CASSMGSYEQYF. CDR3 in DNA: TGTGCCAGTAGTATGGGTTCCTACGAGCAGTACTTC.